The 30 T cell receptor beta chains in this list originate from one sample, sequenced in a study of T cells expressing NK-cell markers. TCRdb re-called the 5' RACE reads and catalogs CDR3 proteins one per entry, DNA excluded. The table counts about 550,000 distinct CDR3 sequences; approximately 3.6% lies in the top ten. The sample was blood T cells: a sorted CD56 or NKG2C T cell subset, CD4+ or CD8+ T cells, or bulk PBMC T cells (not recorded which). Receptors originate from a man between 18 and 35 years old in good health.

The CDR3: CASSPVQVLGPYEQYF. The V gene is TRBV12-3 or TRBV12-4, the J gene TRBJ2-7; the TCRdb call, TRBD1, lacks DNA for checking. The CDR3 is made up of 16 amino acids.

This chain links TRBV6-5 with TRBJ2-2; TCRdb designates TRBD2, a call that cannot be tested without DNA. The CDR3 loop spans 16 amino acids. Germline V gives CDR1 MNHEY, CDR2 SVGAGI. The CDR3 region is CASSSGTSGRSGELFF.

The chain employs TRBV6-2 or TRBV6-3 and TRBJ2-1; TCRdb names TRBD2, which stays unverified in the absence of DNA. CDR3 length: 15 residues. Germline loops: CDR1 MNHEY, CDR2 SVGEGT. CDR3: CASTSGLAGYNEQFF.

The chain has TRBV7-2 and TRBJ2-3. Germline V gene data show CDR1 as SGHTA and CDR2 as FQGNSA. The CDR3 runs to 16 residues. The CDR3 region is CASSLAAAAPTDTQYF.

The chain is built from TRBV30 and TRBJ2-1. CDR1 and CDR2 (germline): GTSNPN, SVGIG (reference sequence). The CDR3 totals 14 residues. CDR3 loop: CAWSVTGPYNEQFF.

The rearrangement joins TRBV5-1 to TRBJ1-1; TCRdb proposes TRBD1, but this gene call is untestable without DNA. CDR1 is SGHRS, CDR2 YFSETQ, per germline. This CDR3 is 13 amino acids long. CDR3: CASRDAGTAEAFF.

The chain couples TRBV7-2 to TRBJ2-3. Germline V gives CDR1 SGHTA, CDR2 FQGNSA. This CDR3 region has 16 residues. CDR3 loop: CASSLVVAVGTDTQYF.

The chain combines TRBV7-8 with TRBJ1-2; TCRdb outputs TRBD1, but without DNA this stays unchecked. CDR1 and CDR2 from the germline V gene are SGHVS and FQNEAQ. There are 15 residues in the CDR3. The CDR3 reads CASSFQGAPGYGYTF. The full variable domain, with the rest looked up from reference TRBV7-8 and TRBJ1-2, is GAGVSQSPRYKVAKRGQDVALRCDPISGHVSLFWYQQALGQGPEFLTYFQNEAQLDKSGLPSDRFFAERPEGSVSTLKIQRTQQEDSAVYLCASSFQGAPGYGYTFGSGTRLTVV.

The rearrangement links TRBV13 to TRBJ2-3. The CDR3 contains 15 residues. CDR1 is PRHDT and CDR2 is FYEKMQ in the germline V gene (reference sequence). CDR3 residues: CASSLYLNSTDTQYF.

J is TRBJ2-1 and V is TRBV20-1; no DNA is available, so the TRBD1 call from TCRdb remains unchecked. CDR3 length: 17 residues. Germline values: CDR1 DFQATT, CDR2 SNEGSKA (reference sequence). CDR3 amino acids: CSASSPGQGSSGNEQFF.

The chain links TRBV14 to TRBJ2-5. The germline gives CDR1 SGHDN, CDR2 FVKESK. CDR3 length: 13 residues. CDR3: CASSHAPQETQYF.

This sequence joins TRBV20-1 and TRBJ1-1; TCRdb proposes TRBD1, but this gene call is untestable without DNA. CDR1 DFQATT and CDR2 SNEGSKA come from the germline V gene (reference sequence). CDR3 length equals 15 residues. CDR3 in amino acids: CSADREMGVNTEAFF.

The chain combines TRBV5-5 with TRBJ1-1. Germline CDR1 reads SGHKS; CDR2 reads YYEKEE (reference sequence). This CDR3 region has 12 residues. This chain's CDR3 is CASSLESYEAFF.

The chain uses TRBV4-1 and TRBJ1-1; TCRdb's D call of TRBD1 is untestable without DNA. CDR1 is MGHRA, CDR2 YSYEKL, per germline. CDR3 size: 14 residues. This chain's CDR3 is CASSQQGKHTEAFF.

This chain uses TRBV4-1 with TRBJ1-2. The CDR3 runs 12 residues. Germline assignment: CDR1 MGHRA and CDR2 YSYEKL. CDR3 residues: CASSQDRRGYTF.

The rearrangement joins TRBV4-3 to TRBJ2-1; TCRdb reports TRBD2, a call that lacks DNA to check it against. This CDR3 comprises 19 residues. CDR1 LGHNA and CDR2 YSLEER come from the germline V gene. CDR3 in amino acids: CASSQGQTRLAGGSNEQFF.

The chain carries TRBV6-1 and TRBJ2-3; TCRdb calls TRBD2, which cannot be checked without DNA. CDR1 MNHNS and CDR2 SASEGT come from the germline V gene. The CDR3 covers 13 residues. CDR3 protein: CASRLAWMDTQYF.

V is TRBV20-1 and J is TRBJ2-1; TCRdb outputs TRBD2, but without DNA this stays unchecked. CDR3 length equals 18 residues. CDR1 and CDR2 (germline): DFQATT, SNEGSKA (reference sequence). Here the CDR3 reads CSARDGTSGSSSYNEQFF.

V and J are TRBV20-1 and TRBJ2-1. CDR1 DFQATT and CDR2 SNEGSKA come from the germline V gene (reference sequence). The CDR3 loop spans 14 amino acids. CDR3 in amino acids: CSAREGSSYNEQFF.

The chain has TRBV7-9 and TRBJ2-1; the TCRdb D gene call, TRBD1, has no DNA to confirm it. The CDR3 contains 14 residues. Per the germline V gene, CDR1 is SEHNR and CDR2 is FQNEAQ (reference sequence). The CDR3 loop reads CASTDEYGGREQFF.

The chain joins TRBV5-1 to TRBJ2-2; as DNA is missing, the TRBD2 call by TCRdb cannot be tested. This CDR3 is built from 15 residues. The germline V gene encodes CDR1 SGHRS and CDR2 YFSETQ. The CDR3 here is CASSESGTHTGELFF. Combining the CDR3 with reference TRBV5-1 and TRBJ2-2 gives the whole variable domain KAGVTQTPRYLIKTRGQQVTLSCSPISGHRSVSWYQQTPGQGLQFLFEYFSETQRNKGNFPGRFSGRQFSNSRSEMNVSTLELGDSALYLCASSESGTHTGELFFGEGSRLTVL.

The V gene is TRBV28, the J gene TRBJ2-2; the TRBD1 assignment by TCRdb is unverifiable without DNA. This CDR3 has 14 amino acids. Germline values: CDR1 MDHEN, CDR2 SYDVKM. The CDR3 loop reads CASSLKARAGELFF.

The CDR3 loop reads CASSYRSTSGNNEQFF. This chain links TRBV6-5 with TRBJ2-1; without DNA, the TCRdb call of TRBD2 cannot be checked. CDR1 and CDR2 (germline): MNHEY, SVGAGI. The CDR3 is made up of 16 amino acids.

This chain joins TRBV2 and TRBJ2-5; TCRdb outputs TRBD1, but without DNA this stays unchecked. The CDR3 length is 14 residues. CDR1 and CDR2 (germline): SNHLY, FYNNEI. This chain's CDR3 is CASSGTGGRKTQYF.

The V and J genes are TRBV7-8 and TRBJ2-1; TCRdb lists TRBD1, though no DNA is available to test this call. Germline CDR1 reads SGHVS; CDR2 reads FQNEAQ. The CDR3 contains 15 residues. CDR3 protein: CASSLVSGSNNEQFF.

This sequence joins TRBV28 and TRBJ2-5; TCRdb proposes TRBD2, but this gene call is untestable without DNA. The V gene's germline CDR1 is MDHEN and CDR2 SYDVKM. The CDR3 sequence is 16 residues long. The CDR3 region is CASSHKLGTPQETQYF. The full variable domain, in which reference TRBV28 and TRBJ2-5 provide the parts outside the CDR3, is DVKVTQSSRYLVKRTGEKVFLECVQDMDHENMFWYRQDPGLGLRLIYFSYDVKMKEKGDIPEGYSVSREKKERFSLILESASTNQTSMYLCASSHKLGTPQETQYFGPGTRLLVL.

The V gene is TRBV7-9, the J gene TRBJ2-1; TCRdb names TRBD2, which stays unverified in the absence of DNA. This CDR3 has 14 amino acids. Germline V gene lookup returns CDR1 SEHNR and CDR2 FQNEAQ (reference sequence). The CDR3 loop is CASTSGRIYNEQFF.

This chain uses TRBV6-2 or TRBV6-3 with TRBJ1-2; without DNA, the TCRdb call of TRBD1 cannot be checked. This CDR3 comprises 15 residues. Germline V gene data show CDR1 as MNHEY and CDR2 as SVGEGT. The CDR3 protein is CASTYRTVANYGYTF.

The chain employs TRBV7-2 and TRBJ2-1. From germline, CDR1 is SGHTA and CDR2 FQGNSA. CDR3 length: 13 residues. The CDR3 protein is CASSLRRGNEQFF.

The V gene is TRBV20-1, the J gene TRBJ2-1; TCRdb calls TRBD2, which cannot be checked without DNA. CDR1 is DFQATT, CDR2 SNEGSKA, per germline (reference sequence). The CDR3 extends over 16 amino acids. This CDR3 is CSARPSGRAPNNEQFF.